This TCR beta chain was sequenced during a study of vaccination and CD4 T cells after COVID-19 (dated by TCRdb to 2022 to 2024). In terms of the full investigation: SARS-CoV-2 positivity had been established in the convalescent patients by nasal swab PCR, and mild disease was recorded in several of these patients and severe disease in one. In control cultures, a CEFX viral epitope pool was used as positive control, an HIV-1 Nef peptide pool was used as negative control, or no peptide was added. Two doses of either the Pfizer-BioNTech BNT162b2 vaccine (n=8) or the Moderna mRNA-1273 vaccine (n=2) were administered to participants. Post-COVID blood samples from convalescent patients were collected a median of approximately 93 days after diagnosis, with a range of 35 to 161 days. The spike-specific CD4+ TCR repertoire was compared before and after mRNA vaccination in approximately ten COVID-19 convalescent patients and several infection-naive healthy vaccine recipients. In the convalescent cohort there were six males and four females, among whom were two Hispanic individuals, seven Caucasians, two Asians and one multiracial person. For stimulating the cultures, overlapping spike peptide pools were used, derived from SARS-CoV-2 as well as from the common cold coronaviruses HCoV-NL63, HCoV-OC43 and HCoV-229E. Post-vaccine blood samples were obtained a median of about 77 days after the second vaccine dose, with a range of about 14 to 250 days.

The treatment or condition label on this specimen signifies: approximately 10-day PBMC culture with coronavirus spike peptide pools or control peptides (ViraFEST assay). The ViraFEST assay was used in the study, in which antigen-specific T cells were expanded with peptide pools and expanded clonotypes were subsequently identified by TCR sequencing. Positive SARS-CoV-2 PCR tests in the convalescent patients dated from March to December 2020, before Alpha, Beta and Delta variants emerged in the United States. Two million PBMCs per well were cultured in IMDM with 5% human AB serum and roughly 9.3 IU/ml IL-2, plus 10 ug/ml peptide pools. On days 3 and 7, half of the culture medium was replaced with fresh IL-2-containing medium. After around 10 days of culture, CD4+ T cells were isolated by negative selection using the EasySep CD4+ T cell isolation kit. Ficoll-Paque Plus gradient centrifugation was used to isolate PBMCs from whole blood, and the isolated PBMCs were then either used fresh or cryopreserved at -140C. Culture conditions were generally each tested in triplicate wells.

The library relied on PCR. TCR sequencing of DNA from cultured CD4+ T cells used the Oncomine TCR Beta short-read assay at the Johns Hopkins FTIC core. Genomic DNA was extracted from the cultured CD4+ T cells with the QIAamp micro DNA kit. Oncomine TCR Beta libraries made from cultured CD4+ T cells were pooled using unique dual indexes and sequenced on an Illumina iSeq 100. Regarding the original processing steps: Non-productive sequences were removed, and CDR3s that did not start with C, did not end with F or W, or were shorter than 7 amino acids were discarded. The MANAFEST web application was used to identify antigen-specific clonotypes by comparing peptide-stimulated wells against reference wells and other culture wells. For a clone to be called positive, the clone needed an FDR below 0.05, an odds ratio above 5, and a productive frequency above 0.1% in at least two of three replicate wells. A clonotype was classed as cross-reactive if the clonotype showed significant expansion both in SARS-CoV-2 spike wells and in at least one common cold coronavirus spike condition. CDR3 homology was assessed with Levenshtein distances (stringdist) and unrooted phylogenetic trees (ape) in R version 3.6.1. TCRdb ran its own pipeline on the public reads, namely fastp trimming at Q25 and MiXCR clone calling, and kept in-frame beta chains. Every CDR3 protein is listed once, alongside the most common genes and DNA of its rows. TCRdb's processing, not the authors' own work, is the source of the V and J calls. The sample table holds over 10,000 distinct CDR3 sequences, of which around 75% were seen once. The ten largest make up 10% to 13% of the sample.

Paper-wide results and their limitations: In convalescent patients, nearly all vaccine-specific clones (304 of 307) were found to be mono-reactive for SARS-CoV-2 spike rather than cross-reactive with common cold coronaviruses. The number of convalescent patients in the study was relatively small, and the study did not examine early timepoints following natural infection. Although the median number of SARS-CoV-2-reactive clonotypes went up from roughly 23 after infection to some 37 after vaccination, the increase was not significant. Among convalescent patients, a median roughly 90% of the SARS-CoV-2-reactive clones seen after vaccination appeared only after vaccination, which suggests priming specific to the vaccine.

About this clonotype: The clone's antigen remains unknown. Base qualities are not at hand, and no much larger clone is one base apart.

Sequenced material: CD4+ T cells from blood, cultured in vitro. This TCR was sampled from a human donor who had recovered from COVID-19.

The CDR3 has the sequence CASSLRGGRLGEKLFF. The nucleotides read TGTGCCAGCAGCTTAAGAGGCGGTCGGTTAGGTGAAAAACTGTTTTTT. The chain was built from TRBV7-9 and TRBJ1-4; the D gene lacks a confident call. CDR3 length: 16 amino acids, cysteine to phenylalanine. CDR3 DNA only is kept here, 48 bases in frame from base 1. CDR1 and CDR2 are read off the germline V gene (reference sequence) as SEHNR and FQNEAQ. V is clipped by 2 bases and J by 7 bases, and the sequence between their germline boundaries is 17 bases long.